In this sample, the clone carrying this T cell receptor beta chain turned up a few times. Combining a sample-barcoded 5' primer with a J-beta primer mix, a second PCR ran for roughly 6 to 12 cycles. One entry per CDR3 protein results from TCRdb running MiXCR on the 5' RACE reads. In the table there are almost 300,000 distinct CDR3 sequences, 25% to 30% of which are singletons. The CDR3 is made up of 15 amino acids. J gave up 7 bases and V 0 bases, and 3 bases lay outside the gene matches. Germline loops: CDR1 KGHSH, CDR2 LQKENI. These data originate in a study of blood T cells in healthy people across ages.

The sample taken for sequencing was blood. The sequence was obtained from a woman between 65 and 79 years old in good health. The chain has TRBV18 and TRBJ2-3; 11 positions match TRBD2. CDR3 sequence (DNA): TGTGCCAGCTCACCACCGACTAGCGGGGACAATACGCAGTATTTT. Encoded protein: CASSPPTSGDNTQYF.